One sample yielded the 21 T cell receptor beta chains listed below, sequenced in a study of T cell changes during pregnancy in multiple sclerosis. Profiling relied on immunoSEQ multiplex PCR, and the TCRdb table lists in-frame clones only, not all of them. The table shows 30,000 or so clones, with 75% to 90% occurring only once. The sample here was CD8+ T cells from peripheral blood mononuclear cells, taken in the second trimester of pregnancy. The source is a female donor with multiple sclerosis, enrolled in a pregnancy study.

The CDR3 is CASSPNSFLTGVNTEAFF. The CDR3 nucleotides are TGCGCCAGCAGCCCGAATTCTTTCCTCACAGGGGTGAACACTGAAGCTTTCTTT. The rearrangement links TRBV5-1 to TRBJ1-1, with TRBD1 identical over 7 bases. Per germline, CDR1 SGHRS and CDR2 YFSETQ. V trimming: 4 bases; J trimming: 0 bases; junction bases outside the gene matches: 15. The length of the CDR3 is 18 residues.

The rearrangement links TRBV5-1 to TRBJ2-1; D is unclear. The CDR3 runs 11 residues. Per germline, CDR1 SGHRS and CDR2 YFSETQ. With 0 bases removed from V and 10 bases from J, the gap between germline ends came to 5 bases. This chain's CDR3 is CASSLGPEQFF. The CDR3 DNA reads as TGCGCCAGCAGCTTGGGTCCGGAGCAGTTCTTC.

The chain recombines TRBV2 with TRBJ2-1; 9 bases are shared with TRBD2. The V segment lost 7 bases and the J segment 8 bases; nucleotides outside the gene matches: 9. Per germline, CDR1 SNHLY and CDR2 FYNNEI. The CDR3 length is 14 residues. The CDR3 sequence is CASKLRGGSDEQFF. The CDR3, as DNA: TGTGCCAGCAAATTGCGGGGGGGCTCGGATGAGCAGTTCTTC.

This chain uses TRBV29-1 with TRBJ2-1; the match to TRBD2 covers 12 bases. The J segment lost 2 bases and the V segment lost 6 bases, leaving 8 bases of the junction unmatched. Germline loops: CDR1 SQVTM, CDR2 ANQGSEA. This CDR3 spans 16 amino acids. The CDR3 region has the DNA TGCAGCGTCCTGACTAGCGGGAGTGTCACCTACAATGAGCAGTTCTTC. Translation gives CSVLTSGSVTYNEQFF.

This clone was counted only a few times. The chain combines TRBV9 with TRBJ1-1; D is unresolved. V dropped 4 bases and J dropped 0 bases, with 13 bases sitting between them. Germline V CDR1 and CDR2: SGDLS, YYNGEE. CDR3 length: 15 amino acids. This CDR3 is CASSPEGQMNTEAFF. The DNA for the CDR3 is TGTGCCAGCAGCCCTGAGGGTCAGATGAACACTGAAGCTTTCTTT.

The rearrangement uses TRBV5-6 and TRBJ2-5; 9 bases match TRBD2. The V and J ends lost 4 bases and 4 bases, in that order; junction bases with no gene match: 5. The germline gives CDR1 SGHDT, CDR2 YYEEEE. This CDR3 is built from 14 residues. The CDR3 is CASSPGLALETQYF. In nucleotides, the CDR3 is TGTGCCAGCAGCCCGGGACTAGCCTTAGAGACCCAGTACTTC.

The rearrangement links TRBV5-1 to TRBJ1-1, with D unresolved. Germline lookup yields CDR1 SGHRS and CDR2 YFSETQ. V lost 0 bases and J 1 base, leaving 7 bases between the germline ends. This CDR3 has 14 residues. The CDR3 here is CASSLDTTNTEAFF. DNA of the CDR3: TGCGCCAGCAGCTTGGACACCACGAACACTGAAGCTTTCTTT. The full variable domain, with the rest looked up from reference TRBV5-1 and TRBJ1-1, is KAGVTQTPRYLIKTRGQQVTLSCSPISGHRSVSWYQQTPGQGLQFLFEYFSETQRNKGNFPGRFSGRQFSNSRSEMNVSTLELGDSALYLCASSLDTTNTEAFFGQGTRLTVV.

V usage is TRBV5-4 and J usage is TRBJ1-1; 7 bases agree with TRBD1. Germline V gene data show CDR1 as SGHNT and CDR2 as YYREEE (reference sequence). J gave up 2 bases and V 3 bases, and 7 bases lay outside the gene matches. There are 15 residues in the CDR3. This chain's CDR3 is CASSSPGQRNTEAFF. CDR3 in DNA: TGTGCCAGCAGCTCACCGGGACAGCGAAACACTGAAGCTTTCTTT.

The chain combines TRBV6-4 with TRBJ2-7; perhaps TRBD1 as D (5 bases). CDR1 MRHNA and CDR2 SNTAGT come from the germline V gene. V was clipped by 0 bases and J by 7 bases, with 7 bases between them. The CDR3 has 12 residues. CDR3 DNA sequence: TGTGCCAGCAGTGACTCCCAGGGTGAGCAGTACTTC. This encodes CASSDSQGEQYF.

This clone was observed once. The chain carries TRBV7-3 and TRBJ2-7; the match to TRBD1 covers 10 bases. Germline-derived CDR1 and CDR2 are SGHTA and FQGTGA. V gave up 5 bases and J gave up 3 bases; unmatched junction bases: 7. The CDR3 loop spans 15 amino acids. The CDR3 sequence: CASSSGGQGIYEQYF. The CDR3 region has the DNA TGTGCCAGCAGCAGCGGGGGACAGGGGATCTACGAGCAGTACTTC.

The V gene is TRBV19, the J gene TRBJ1-2; D may be TRBD1 (6 bases). The CDR3 is made up of 15 amino acids. V dropped 5 bases and J dropped 4 bases, with 17 bases sitting between them. The germline V gene encodes CDR1 LNHDA and CDR2 SQIVND (reference sequence). CDR3 nucleotide sequence: TGTGCCAGTAGTTATCCCGGACAGAGCCGCTATGGCTACACCTTC. It is translated as CASSYPGQSRYGYTF. The whole variable domain, remainder taken from reference TRBV19 and TRBJ1-2, is DGGITQSPKYLFRKEGQNVTLSCEQNLNHDAMYWYRQDPGQGLRLIYYSQIVNDFQKGDIAEGYSVSREKKESFPLTVTSAQKNPTAFYLCASSYPGQSRYGYTFGSGTRLTVV.

The chain combines TRBV7-3 with TRBJ2-2, with a weak D call TRBD2 (6 bases). This CDR3 is built from 15 residues. Between the trimmed V and J ends, which lost 4 bases and 5 bases, there was a span of 14 bases. Germline CDR1 reads SGHTA; CDR2 reads FQGTGA. The CDR3 loop reads CASSSAGGRTGELFF. The CDR3 DNA sequence: TGTGCCAGCAGCTCCGCTGGAGGGCGTACCGGGGAGCTGTTTTTT.

This clone has a single count. The chain uses TRBV5-6 and TRBJ2-1, with 10 bases identical to TRBD2. Germline CDR1 is SGHDT and CDR2 is YYEEEE. V dropped 0 bases and J dropped 4; count of bases not matched to a gene: 4. The CDR3 is 16 amino acids. CDR3 sequence reads: CASSLAGTSVYNEQFF. CDR3 sequence (DNA): TGTGCCAGCAGCTTGGCCGGGACTAGCGTATACAATGAGCAGTTCTTC.

CDR3 residues: CASSERSKERPTRQETQYF. The CDR3 DNA reads as TGTGCCAGCAGTGAAAGGTCGAAGGAGAGGCCGACCCGCCAAGAGACCCAGTACTTC. J is TRBJ2-5 and V is TRBV2; no clear D gene. CDR1 is SNHLY, CDR2 FYNNEI, per germline. V shed 2 bases and J shed 1 base, with 23 bases lying between them. The CDR3 has 19 amino acids.

This clone was found once. The chain links TRBV4-2 to TRBJ2-1; 11 nucleotides line up with TRBD2. Trimming removed 1 base from V and 0 bases from J; junction bases left unmatched: 2. The CDR3 is 17 residues long. Germline CDR1 and CDR2: LGHNA and YNFKEQ. CDR3 residues: CASSQGTSGYSYNEQFF. In DNA form, the CDR3 reads TGTGCCAGCAGCCAAGGGACTAGCGGGTACTCCTACAATGAGCAGTTCTTC.

This clone was recorded only once. This chain joins TRBV7-8 and TRBJ2-3; D unclear. The germline V gene has CDR1 SGHVS and CDR2 FQNEAQ. The length of the CDR3 is 15 residues. V was pared by 2 bases and J by 2 bases, with 11 bases between. In nucleotides, the CDR3 is TGTGCCAGCAGCTTATTTGGCCCCACCACAGATACGCAGTATTTT. Protein sequence: CASSLFGPTTDTQYF.

The V gene is TRBV5-1, the J gene TRBJ2-7, with D tentatively TRBD2 (6 bases). The CDR3 extends over 14 amino acids. Germline CDR1 and CDR2: SGHRS and YFSETQ. The V end lost 5 bases, the J end lost 0 bases, and 12 bases lay between the germline ends. CDR3 region: CASRPRGSSYEQYF. In nucleotides, the CDR3 is TGCGCCAGCAGACCGCGGGGCAGCTCCTACGAGCAGTACTTC.

The chain employs TRBV28 and TRBJ2-1; 8 nucleotides line up with TRBD2. Per germline, CDR1 MDHEN and CDR2 SYDVKM. J gave up 10 bases and V 2 bases, and 1 base lay outside the gene matches. The CDR3 runs 12 residues. For the CDR3, the DNA is TGTGCCAGCAGTTTAGCGGGGGGAGAGCAGTTCTTC. Translation gives CASSLAGGEQFF.

The V call is TRBV13, the J call TRBJ1-2; 10 bases fit TRBD1. Per the germline V gene, CDR1 is PRHDT and CDR2 is FYEKMQ (reference sequence). The CDR3 runs 14 residues. Unmatched junction bases numbered 3, after V lost 3 bases and J lost 5 bases. The CDR3 DNA sequence: TGTGCCAGCAGCTTGGGGACAGGGGCATATGGCTACACCTTC. Amino acid sequence: CASSLGTGAYGYTF.

The chain links TRBV15 to TRBJ2-1; D gene ambiguous. V shed 0 bases and J shed 4 bases, with 10 bases lying between them. The CDR3 has 15 amino acids. The germline CDR1 and CDR2 sequences are LNHNV and YYDKDF (reference sequence). The CDR3, as DNA: TGTGCCACCAGCAGAGATCGACCGACATACAATGAGCAGTTCTTC. This gives the protein CATSRDRPTYNEQFF. The whole variable domain, remainder taken from reference TRBV15 and TRBJ2-1, is DAMVIQNPRYQVTQFGKPVTLSCSQTLNHNVMYWYQQKSSQAPKLLFHYYDKDFNNEADTPDNFQSRRPNTSFCFLDIRSPGLGDTAMYLCATSRDRPTYNEQFFGPGTRLTVL.

The chain couples TRBV6-1 to TRBJ1-1; 7 bases are shared with TRBD1. J gave up 7 bases and V 1 base, and 6 bases lay outside the gene matches. Per the germline V gene, CDR1 is MNHNS and CDR2 is SASEGT. The CDR3 runs to 14 residues. CDR3 protein: CASSEGGTVGEAFF. In nucleotides, the CDR3 is TGTGCCAGCAGTGAAGGGGGGACAGTGGGTGAAGCTTTCTTT.